Listed below are T cell receptor beta chains from one sample, sequenced in a study of cytomegalovirus exposure and HLA in healthy donors. Produced via immunoSEQ multiplex PCR; TCRdb's table is partial and in-frame only. The sample includes approximately 100,000 clones, 75% to 85% seen only once; the top ten take about 5%. The source material was PBMCs. The receptor set was obtained from a middle-aged woman in good health and CMV-seronegative. CDR3s include the opening cysteine and the closing phenylalanine or tryptophan. The order of the fields is D gene, clone size, J gene, V gene, CDR3 protein, CDR3 DNA. D genes are given only for firm matches. The listing skips clone size in some rows; elsewhere it reads once, few, many or a size class.

TRBD1 few TRBJ2-6 TRBV5-1 CASRKTGQSSGANVLTF TGCGCCAGCCGAAAGACAGGGCAAAGCTCTGGGGCCAACGTCCTGACTTTC
TRBD1 few TRBJ1-1 TRBV25-1 CASSEGQGMAEAFF TGTGCCAGCAGTGAAGGACAGGGAATGGCTGAAGCTTTCTTT
TRBD1 - TRBJ1-1 TRBV10-3 CAISMTGDTEAFF TGTGCCATCAGTATGACAGGGGACACTGAAGCTTTCTTT
- few TRBJ2-1 TRBV7-6 CASSATSEEQFF TGTGCCAGCAGCGCGACTAGTGAGGAGCAGTTCTTC
TRBD1 few TRBJ1-4 TRBV6-5 CASRKDRINEKLFF TGTGCCAGCAGGAAGGACAGGATTAATGAAAAACTGTTTTTT
- - TRBJ2-6 TRBV19 CASSPVARGVSSGANVLTF TGTGCCAGTAGTCCCGTGGCCAGGGGGGTTTCGTCTGGGGCCAACGTCCTGACTTTC
- once TRBJ2-7 TRBV29-1 CSVLDSNYEQYF TGCAGCGTTCTTGACAGCAACTACGAGCAGTACTTC
- - TRBJ1-5 TRBV30 CAWSETSQQPQHF TGTGCCTGGAGTGAGACTAGTCAGCAGCCCCAGCATTTT
- - TRBJ1-3 TRBV9 CASSSRGGAGSRVSGNTIYF TGTGCCAGCAGCTCCCGAGGTGGGGCGGGGAGTAGGGTCTCTGGAAACACCATATATTTT
- few TRBJ1-1 TRBV25-1 CASSVTTNTEAFF TGTGCCAGCAGTGTGACAACAAACACTGAAGCTTTCTTT
- - TRBJ2-3 TRBV7-9 CASSVSADTQYF TGTGCCAGCAGCGTATCTGCGGATACGCAGTATTTT
TRBD2 - TRBJ2-5 TRBV13 CASSPGLAGDQETQYF TGTGCCAGCAGCCCGGGACTAGCGGGGGATCAAGAGACCCAGTACTTC
TRBD1 - TRBJ1-1 TRBV6-1 CASSVITGGFGEAFF TGTGCCAGCAGCGTGATTACAGGGGGTTTCGGTGAAGCTTTCTTT
TRBD1 - TRBJ1-1 TRBV28 CASSLLGTGYTEAFF TGTGCCAGCAGTCTACTTGGGACAGGGTACACTGAAGCTTTCTTT
TRBD1 - TRBJ2-1 TRBV5-1 CASSQTGAVEQFF TGCGCCAGCAGCCAGACAGGGGCGGTCGAGCAGTTCTTC
- - TRBJ2-7 TRBV7-6 CASSHRDDEQYF TGTGCCAGCAGCCACAGGGACGACGAGCAGTACTTC
- - TRBJ1-1 TRBV9 CASSVGVGHTEAFF TGTGCCAGCAGCGTAGGGGTTGGGCACACTGAAGCTTTCTTT
- few TRBJ2-3 TRBV9 CASSVWATDTQYF TGTGCCAGCAGCGTTTGGGCCACAGATACGCAGTATTTT
TRBD1 - TRBJ1-1 TRBV19 CASSIGGTDYTEAFF TGTGCCAGTAGTATAGGAGGGACAGATTACACTGAAGCTTTCTTT
TRBD1 - TRBJ1-3 TRBV5-1 CASSLGQGFSGNTIYF TGCGCCAGCAGCTTGGGACAGGGGTTCTCTGGAAACACCATATATTTT
- - TRBJ2-2 TRBV9 CASSTGQYDTGELFF TGTGCCAGCAGTACTGGACAGTACGACACCGGGGAGCTGTTTTTT
- - TRBJ2-1 TRBV5-8 CASTSLGGQPLYNEQFF TGTGCCAGCACCTCTCTAGGTGGACAGCCGTTATACAATGAGCAGTTCTTC
TRBD1 - TRBJ2-5 TRBV5-1 CASSARDSPQETQYF TGCGCCAGCAGCGCCAGGGACAGCCCTCAAGAGACCCAGTACTTC
TRBD1 - TRBJ1-6 TRBV15 CATSRETTGVNSPLHF TGTGCCACCAGCAGAGAAACGACAGGGGTCAATTCACCCCTCCACTTT
- - TRBJ1-1 TRBV5-4 CASSSPQYTEAFF TGTGCCAGCAGCTCCCCGCAGTACACTGAAGCTTTCTTT
- - TRBJ1-5 TRBV7-8 CASSQGALQPQHF TGTGCCAGCAGCCAAGGGGCTCTCCAGCCCCAGCATTTT
- - TRBJ1-2 TRBV12-5 CASGTIEGAEGYTF TGTGCTAGTGGTACCATAGAAGGGGCCGAGGGCTACACCTTC
- - TRBJ2-7 TRBV29-1 CSVEGANEQYF TGCAGCGTTGAAGGGGCTAACGAGCAGTACTTC
TRBD1 - TRBJ1-1 TRBV9 CASSDWTGVAFF TGTGCCAGCAGCGATTGGACAGGGGTAGCTTTCTTT
- - TRBJ2-3 TRBV15 CATGRGTRTDTQYF TGTGCCACCGGTCGGGGGACTCGCACAGATACGCAGTATTTT
TRBD1 few TRBJ1-2 TRBV4-1 CASSQGQLNYGYTF TGCGCCAGCAGCCAGGGACAGCTCAACTATGGCTACACCTTC
- - TRBJ1-1 TRBV4-2 CASSQDPNTEAFF TGTGCCAGCAGCCAAGATCCAAACACTGAAGCTTTCTTT